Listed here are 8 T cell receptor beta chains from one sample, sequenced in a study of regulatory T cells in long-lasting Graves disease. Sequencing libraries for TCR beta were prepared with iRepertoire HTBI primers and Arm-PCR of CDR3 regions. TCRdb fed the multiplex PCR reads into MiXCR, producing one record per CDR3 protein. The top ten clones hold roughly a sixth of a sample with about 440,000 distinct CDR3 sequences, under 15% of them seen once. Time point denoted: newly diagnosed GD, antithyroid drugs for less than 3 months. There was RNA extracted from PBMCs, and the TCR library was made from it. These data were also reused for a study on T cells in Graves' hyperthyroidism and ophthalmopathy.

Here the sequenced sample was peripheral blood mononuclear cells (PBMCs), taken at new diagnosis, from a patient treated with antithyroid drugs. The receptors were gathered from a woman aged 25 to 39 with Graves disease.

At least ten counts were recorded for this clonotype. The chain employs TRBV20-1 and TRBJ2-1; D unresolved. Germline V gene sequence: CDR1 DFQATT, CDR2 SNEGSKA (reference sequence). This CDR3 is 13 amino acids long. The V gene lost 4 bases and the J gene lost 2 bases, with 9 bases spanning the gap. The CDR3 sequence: CSATVRAYNEQFF. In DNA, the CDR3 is TGCAGTGCTACGGTCCGGGCCTACAATGAGCAGTTCTTC.

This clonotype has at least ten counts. Here the CDR3 DNA reads TGCAGTGCTAGCGATCCTAGCTCCTACAATGAGCAGTTCTTC. Translated: CSASDPSSYNEQFF. This chain connects TRBV20-1 to TRBJ2-1; D remains ambiguous. The V end lost 3 bases, the J end lost 0 bases, and 9 bases lay between the germline ends. CDR1 and CDR2 from the germline V gene are DFQATT and SNEGSKA (reference sequence). This CDR3 is 14 amino acids long.

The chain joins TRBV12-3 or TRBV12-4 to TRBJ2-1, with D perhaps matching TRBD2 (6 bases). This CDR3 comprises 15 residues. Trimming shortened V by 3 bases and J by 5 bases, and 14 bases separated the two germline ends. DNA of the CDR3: TGTGCCAGCAGTTTTGGGACTCCCACAGACAATGAGCAGTTCTTC. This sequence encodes CASSFGTPTDNEQFF.

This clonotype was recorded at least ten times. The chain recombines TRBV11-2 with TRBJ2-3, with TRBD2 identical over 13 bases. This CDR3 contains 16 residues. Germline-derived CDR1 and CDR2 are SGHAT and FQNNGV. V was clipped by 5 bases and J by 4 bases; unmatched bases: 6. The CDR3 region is CASSTGLAGEPDTQYF. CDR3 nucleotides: TGTGCCAGCAGCACCGGACTAGCGGGAGAGCCAGATACGCAGTATTTT.

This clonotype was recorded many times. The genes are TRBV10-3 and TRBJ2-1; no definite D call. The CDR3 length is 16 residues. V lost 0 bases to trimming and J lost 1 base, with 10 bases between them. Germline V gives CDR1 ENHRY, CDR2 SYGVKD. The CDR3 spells CAISESMAVSYNEQFF. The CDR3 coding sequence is TGTGCCATCAGTGAGTCAATGGCGGTATCCTACAATGAGCAGTTCTTC.

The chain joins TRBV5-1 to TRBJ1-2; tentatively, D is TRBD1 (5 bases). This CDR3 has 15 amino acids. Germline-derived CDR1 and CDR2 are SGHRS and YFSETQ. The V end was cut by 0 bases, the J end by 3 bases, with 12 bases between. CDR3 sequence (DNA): TGCGCCAGCAGCTTGGCCGGCAGGGATTACTATGGCTACACCTTC. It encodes CASSLAGRDYYGYTF.

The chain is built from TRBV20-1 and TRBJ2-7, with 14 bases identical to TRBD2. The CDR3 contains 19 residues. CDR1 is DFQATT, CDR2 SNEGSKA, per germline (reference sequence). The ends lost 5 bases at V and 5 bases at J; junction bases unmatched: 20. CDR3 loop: CSAAGFWGLAGEEAHEQYF. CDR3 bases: TGCAGTGCTGCGGGCTTCTGGGGACTAGCGGGAGAGGAAGCTCACGAGCAGTACTTC.

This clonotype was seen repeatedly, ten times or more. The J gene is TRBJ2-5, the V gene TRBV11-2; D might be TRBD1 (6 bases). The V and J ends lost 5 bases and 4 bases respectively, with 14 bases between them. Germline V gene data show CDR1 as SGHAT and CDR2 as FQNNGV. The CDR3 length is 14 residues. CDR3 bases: TGTGCCAGCAGCGAACAGGGCCTGGGAGAGACCCAGTACTTC. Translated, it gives CASSEQGLGETQYF.